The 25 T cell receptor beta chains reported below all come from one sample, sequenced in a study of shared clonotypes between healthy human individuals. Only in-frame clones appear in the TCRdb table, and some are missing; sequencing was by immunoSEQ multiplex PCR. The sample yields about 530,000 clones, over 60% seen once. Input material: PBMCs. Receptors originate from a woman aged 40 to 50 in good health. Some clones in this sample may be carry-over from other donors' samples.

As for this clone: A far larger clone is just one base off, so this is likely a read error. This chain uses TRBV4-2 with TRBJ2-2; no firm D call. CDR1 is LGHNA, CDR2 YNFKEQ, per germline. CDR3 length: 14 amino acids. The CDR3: CVSSQGLETGELFF. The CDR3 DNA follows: TGTGTCAGCAGCCAAGGGCTGGAAACCGGGGAGCTGTTTTTT.

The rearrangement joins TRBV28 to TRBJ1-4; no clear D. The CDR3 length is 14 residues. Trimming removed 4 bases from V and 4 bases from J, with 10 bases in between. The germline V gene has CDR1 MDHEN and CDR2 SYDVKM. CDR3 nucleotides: TGTGCCAGCAGTTGGGGTTTCGGTAATGAAAAACTGTTTTTT. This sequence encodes CASSWGFGNEKLFF.

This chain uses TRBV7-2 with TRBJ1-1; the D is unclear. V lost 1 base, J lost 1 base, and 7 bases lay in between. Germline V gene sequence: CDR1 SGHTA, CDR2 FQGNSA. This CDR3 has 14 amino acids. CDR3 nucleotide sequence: TGTGCCAGCAGCTTAGTTACTGCGAACACTGAAGCTTTCTTT. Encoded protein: CASSLVTANTEAFF.

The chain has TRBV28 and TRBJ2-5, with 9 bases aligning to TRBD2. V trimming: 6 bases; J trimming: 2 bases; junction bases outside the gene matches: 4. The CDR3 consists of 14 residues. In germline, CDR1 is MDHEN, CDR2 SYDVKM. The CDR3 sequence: CASSLSGSQETQYF. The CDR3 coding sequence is TGTGCCAGCAGCCTTAGCGGGAGTCAAGAGACCCAGTACTTC. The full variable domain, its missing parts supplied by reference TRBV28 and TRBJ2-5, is DVKVTQSSRYLVKRTGEKVFLECVQDMDHENMFWYRQDPGLGLRLIYFSYDVKMKEKGDIPEGYSVSREKKERFSLILESASTNQTSMYLCASSLSGSQETQYFGPGTRLLVL.

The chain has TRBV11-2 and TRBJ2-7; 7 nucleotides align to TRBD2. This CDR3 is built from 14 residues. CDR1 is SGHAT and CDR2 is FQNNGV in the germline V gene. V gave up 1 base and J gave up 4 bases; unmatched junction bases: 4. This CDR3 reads CASSLGGSGYEQYF. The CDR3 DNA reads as TGTGCCAGCAGCTTAGGTGGTAGCGGGTACGAGCAGTACTTC.

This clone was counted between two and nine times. CDR3 in amino acids: CASSLYGPRKGYTF. The CDR3 nucleotides read TGTGCCAGCAGCTTATATGGGCCGAGGAAGGGCTACACCTTC. The chain has TRBV7-2 and TRBJ1-2; D is unclear. Trimming left V 2 bases short and J 8 bases short, with 15 bases between. Germline CDR1 and CDR2: SGHTA and FQGNSA. The CDR3 has 14 residues.

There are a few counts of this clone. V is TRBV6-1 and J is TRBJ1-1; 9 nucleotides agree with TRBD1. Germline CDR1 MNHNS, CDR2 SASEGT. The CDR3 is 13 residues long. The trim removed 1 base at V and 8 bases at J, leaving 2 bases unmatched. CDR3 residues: CASSEGDREEAFF. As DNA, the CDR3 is TGTGCCAGCAGTGAAGGGGACAGGGAGGAAGCTTTCTTT.

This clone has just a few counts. CDR3 in amino acids: CAWRTWDSSFSGNTIYF. In DNA, the CDR3 is TGTGCCTGGAGGACATGGGACAGCTCATTCTCTGGAAACACCATATATTTT. The chain recombines TRBV30 with TRBJ1-3, with 7 bases lining up with TRBD1. Germline V gene sequence: CDR1 GTSNPN, CDR2 SVGIG (reference sequence). CDR3 length: 17 residues. Trimming took 3 bases from V and 0 from J; bases not matched to a gene: 11.

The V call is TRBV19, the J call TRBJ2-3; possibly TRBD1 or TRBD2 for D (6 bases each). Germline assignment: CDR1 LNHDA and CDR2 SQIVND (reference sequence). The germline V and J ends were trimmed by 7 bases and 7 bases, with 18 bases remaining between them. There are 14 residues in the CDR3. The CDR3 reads CASTERGDFHTQYF. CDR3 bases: TGTGCCAGTACCGAGAGGGGGGACTTCCATACGCAGTATTTT.

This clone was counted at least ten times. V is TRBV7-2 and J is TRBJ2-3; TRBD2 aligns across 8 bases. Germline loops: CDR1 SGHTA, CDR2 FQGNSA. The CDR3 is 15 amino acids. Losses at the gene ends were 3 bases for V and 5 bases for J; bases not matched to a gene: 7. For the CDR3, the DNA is TGTGCCAGCAGCTTTGACGGGAGGGCCGTAGATACGCAGTATTTT. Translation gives CASSFDGRAVDTQYF.

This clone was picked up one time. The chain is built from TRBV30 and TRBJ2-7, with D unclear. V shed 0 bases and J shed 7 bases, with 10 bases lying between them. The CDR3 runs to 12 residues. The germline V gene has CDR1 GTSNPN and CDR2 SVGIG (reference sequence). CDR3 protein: CAWSVVGGEQYF. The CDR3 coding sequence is TGTGCCTGGAGTGTAGTGGGTGGGGAGCAGTACTTC. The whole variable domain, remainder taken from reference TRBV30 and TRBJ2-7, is SQTIHQWPATLVQPVGSPLSLECTVEGTSNPNLYWYRQAAGRGLQLLFYSVGIGQISSEVPQNLSASRPQDRQFILSSKKLLLSDSGFYLCAWSVVGGEQYFGPGTRLTVT.

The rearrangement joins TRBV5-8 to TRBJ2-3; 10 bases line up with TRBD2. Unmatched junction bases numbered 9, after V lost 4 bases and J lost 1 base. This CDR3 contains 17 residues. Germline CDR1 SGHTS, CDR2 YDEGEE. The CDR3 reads CASSPIRTSGRTDTQYF. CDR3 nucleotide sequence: TGTGCCAGCAGCCCGATCCGGACTAGCGGACGCACAGATACGCAGTATTTT.

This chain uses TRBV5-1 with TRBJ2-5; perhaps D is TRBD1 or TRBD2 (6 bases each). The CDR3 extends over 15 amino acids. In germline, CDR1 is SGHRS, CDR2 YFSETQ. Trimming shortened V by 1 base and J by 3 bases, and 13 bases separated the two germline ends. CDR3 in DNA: TGCGCCAGCAGCTTGTCGGGGGCAGCTGAAGAGACCCAGTACTTC. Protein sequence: CASSLSGAAEETQYF.

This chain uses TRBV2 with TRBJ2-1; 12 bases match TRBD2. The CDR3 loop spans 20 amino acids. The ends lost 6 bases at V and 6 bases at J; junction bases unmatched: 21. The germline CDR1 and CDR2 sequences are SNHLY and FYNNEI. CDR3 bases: TGTGCCAGCAGGCTGGTTCCCCCTAGCGGGAGGGCCGTAGTTGTCAATGAGCAGTTCTTC. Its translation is CASRLVPPSGRAVVVNEQFF.

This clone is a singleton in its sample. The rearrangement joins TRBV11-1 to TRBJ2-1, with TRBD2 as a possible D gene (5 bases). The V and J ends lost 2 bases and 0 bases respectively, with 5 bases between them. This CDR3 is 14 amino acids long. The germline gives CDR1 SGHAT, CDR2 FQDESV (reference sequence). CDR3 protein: CASSLTSSYNEQFF. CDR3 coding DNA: TGTGCCAGCAGCTTAACTAGCTCCTACAATGAGCAGTTCTTC.

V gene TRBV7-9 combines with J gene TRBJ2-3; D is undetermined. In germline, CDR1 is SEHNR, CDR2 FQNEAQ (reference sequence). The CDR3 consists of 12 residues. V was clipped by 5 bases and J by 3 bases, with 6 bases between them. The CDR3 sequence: CASSDLTDTQYF. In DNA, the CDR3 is TGTGCCAGCAGCGATTTGACAGATACGCAGTATTTT.

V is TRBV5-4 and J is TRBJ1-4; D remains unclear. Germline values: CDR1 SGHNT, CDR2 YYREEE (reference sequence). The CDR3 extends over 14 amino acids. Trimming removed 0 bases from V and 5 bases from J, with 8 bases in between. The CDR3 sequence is CASSLGQKNEKLFF. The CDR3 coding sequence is TGTGCCAGCAGCTTGGGTCAGAAGAATGAAAAACTGTTTTTT.

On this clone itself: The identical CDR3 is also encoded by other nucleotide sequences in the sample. The CDR3, as DNA: TGTGCCAGCAGTTTATCGGCAGACAATGAGCAGTTCTTC. It codes for CASSLSADNEQFF. The chain joins TRBV27 to TRBJ2-1; D gene unclear. The CDR3 has 13 amino acids. Between the trimmed V and J ends, which lost 0 bases and 5 bases, there was a span of 5 bases. Germline CDR1 MNHEY, CDR2 SMNVEV (reference sequence).

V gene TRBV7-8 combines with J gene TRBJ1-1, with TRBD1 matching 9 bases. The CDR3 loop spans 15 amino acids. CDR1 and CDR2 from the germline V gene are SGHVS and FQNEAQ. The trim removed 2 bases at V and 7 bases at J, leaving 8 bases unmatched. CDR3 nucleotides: TGTGCCAGCAGCTTAACGGGACAGGGATTAGATGAAGCTTTCTTT. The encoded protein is CASSLTGQGLDEAFF.

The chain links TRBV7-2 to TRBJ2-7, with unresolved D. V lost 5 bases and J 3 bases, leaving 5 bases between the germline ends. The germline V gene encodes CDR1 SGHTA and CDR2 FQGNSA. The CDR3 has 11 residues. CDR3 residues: CASSGYYEQYF. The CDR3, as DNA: TGTGCCAGCAGCGGATACTACGAGCAGTACTTC.

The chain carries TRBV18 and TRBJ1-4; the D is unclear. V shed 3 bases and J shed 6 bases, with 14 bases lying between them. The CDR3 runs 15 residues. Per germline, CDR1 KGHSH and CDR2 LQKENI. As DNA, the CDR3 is TGTGCCAGCTCACCTCGGCAGGCCACATATGAAAAACTGTTTTTT. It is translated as CASSPRQATYEKLFF.

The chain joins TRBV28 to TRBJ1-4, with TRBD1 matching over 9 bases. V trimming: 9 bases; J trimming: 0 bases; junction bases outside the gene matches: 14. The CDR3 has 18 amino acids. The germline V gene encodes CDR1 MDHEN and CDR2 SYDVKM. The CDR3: CASNSGTGYIATNEKLFF. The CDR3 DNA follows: TGTGCCAGTAACTCCGGGACAGGGTATATCGCAACTAATGAAAAACTGTTTTTT. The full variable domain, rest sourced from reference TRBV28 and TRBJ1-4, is DVKVTQSSRYLVKRTGEKVFLECVQDMDHENMFWYRQDPGLGLRLIYFSYDVKMKEKGDIPEGYSVSREKKERFSLILESASTNQTSMYLCASNSGTGYIATNEKLFFGSGTQLSVL.

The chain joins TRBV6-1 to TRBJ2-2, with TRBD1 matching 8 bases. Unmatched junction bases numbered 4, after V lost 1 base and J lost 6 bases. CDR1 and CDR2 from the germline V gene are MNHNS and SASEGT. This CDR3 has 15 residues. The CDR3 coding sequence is TGTGCCAGCAGTGAAGGGACAGGGACACCCGGGGAGCTGTTTTTT. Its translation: CASSEGTGTPGELFF.

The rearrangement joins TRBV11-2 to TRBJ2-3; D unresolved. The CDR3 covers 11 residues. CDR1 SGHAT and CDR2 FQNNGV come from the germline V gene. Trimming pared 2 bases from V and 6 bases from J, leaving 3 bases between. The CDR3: CASSLQDTQYF. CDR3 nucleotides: TGTGCCAGCAGCTTACAGGATACGCAGTATTTT.

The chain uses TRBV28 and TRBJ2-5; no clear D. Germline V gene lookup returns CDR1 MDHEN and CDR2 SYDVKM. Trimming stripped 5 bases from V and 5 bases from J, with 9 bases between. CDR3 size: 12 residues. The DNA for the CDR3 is TGTGCCAGCAGTCCCTTTAGGGAGACCCAGTACTTC. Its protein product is CASSPFRETQYF.